Listed below are T cell receptor beta chains from one sample, sequenced in a study of T cells in Graves' hyperthyroidism and ophthalmopathy. TCRdb analysed the multiplex PCR reads with MiXCR anew, one entry per CDR3 protein. This table has 360,000 or so distinct CDR3 sequences, approximately 19% appearing once. Sequencing used blood. The receptors originated from a woman younger than 35 with Graves' hyperthyroidism. CDR3s include the opening cysteine and the closing phenylalanine or tryptophan. The D gene is left open where the match is weak. Size tells how often a clone was seen (once, few, many) or the class of an expanded clone, and some rows leave it out.

J gene,clone size,D gene,V gene,CDR3 DNA,CDR3 protein
TRBJ1-3,NA,NA,TRBV9,TGTGCCAGCAGCGAGGAAAACAGTCACACCATATATTTT,CASSEENSHTIYF
TRBJ2-2,many,NA,TRBV4-1,TGCGCCAGCAGCCAAGGGTCCTACGGGGAGCTGTTTTTT,CASSQGSYGELFF
TRBJ1-1,NA,NA,TRBV5-1,TGCGCCAGCACTAGGATAACGGGACTTATCGCTGAAGCTTTCTTT,CASTRITGLIAEAFF
TRBJ2-7,many,TRBD1,TRBV27,TGTGCCAGCAGTTTAAGGGACAGGGTCTACGAGCAGTACTTC,CASSLRDRVYEQYF
TRBJ1-5,many,NA,TRBV19,TGTGCCTCAAACAGGGAGTATAGCAATCAGCCCCAGCATTTT,CASNREYSNQPQHF
TRBJ2-5,few,NA,TRBV29-1,TGCAGCGTTGAAGGGCTTAACCAAGAGACCCAGTACTTC,CSVEGLNQETQYF
TRBJ2-7,many,TRBD2,TRBV12-3/TRBV12-4,TGTGCCAGCAGCCCAAGGACGGGGGGGTACGAGCAGTACTTC,CASSPRTGGYEQYF
TRBJ2-2,many,TRBD2,TRBV7-3,TGTGCCAGCAGCATACTAGCGCCCACCGGGGAGCTGTTTTTT,CASSILAPTGELFF
TRBJ2-5,many,NA,TRBV12-3/TRBV12-4,TGTGCCAGCAGCCCGGGACGGCGCCTAGAGACCCAGTACTTC,CASSPGRRLETQYF
TRBJ2-2,many,NA,TRBV28,TGTGCCAGCAAACCGGGGGTGTACACCGGGGAGCTGTTTTTT,CASKPGVYTGELFF
TRBJ2-4,NA,TRBD2,TRBV6-2/TRBV6-3,TGTGCCAGCAGTCCCCGGGCGGGAGTAAACATTCAGTACTTC,CASSPRAGVNIQYF
TRBJ2-7,few,TRBD2,TRBV12-3/TRBV12-4,TGTGCCAGCAGTGCACTAGCGGAGCTCTCCTACGAGCAGTACTTC,CASSALAELSYEQYF
TRBJ2-2,NA,TRBD1,TRBV28,TGTGCCAGCAGGAGGGGGACAGGGGGAACCGGGGAGCTGTTTTTT,CASRRGTGGTGELFF
TRBJ2-1,NA,TRBD2,TRBV2,TGTGCCAGCGGTTGGGGGGGTTACAATGAGCAGTTCTTC,CASGWGGYNEQFF
TRBJ2-5,NA,TRBD1,TRBV28,TGTGCCAGCAGTTTGGAGACAGGGGAAGATACCCAGTACTTC,CASSLETGEDTQYF
TRBJ1-2,many,NA,TRBV20-1,TGCAGTGCTACGGACGGCCCCTATGGCTACACCTTC,CSATDGPYGYTF
TRBJ2-2,NA,TRBD2,TRBV2,TGTGCCAGCAGTGCAGCGGGGGCCCCCGCGGGGGAGCTGTTTTTT,CASSAAGAPAGELFF
TRBJ2-5,NA,TRBD1,TRBV20-1,TGCAGTGCTAAAGCTCCACAGGGGTTGGAGACCCAGTACTTC,CSAKAPQGLETQYF
TRBJ1-2,many,NA,TRBV12-3/TRBV12-4,TGTGCCAGCAGTCCAGGGAACCTCTATGGCTACACCTTC,CASSPGNLYGYTF
TRBJ1-2,few,NA,TRBV12-3/TRBV12-4,TGTGCCAGCAGAAGTGACAGGAACTATGGCTACACCTTC,CASRSDRNYGYTF
TRBJ1-2,many,TRBD1,TRBV11-1,TGTGCCAGCAGCCCCCCCGGGACAGGGTATGGCTATGGCTACACCTTC,CASSPPGTGYGYGYTF
TRBJ2-7,few,NA,TRBV4-1,TGCGCCAGCAGCCAAGATTTCAAGGACTACGAGCAGTACTTC,CASSQDFKDYEQYF
TRBJ2-2,few,NA,TRBV12-3/TRBV12-4,TGTGCCAGCAGTTACGAGGGATACGCCGGGGAGCTGTTTTTT,CASSYEGYAGELFF
TRBJ1-1,many,NA,TRBV15,TGTGCCACCAGCAGTACTCCCCAGGGGAACACTGAAGCTTTCTTT,CATSSTPQGNTEAFF
TRBJ2-2,many,NA,TRBV11-1,TGTGCCAGCAGTCCCAACCAACTAGCCCCCCCCGGGGAGCTGTTTTTT,CASSPNQLAPPGELFF